The 15 T cell receptor beta chains presented below share a single source sample, sequenced in a study of regulatory T cells in long-lasting Graves disease. Time point of the sample: persistent/refractory GD, antithyroid drugs over 5 years with positive TRAb. Making the TCR library involved RNA that had been extracted from PBMCs. With iRepertoire HTBI primers and Arm-PCR of CDR3 regions, TCR beta libraries were built. TCRdb re-called the multiplex PCR reads with MiXCR, one entry per CDR3 protein. The sample has some 430,000 distinct CDR3 sequences, 20% to 25% seen once; the top ten hold around 7%. Sequencing used peripheral blood mononuclear cells (PBMCs), obtained when the disease was refractory, from a patient treated with antithyroid drugs. These receptors came from a female donor with Graves disease.

This clonotype was counted a few times. The CDR3 nucleotides are TGTGCCAGCAGCTTAAGAGACAGCCTTTCCTACGAGCAGTACTTC. Amino acids: CASSLRDSLSYEQYF. The chain joins TRBV7-8 to TRBJ2-7, with a tentative D call TRBD1 (5 bases). This CDR3 has 15 residues. V dropped 2 bases and J dropped 1 base, with 12 bases sitting between them. CDR1 is SGHVS, CDR2 FQNEAQ, per germline. Based on the CDR3 plus reference TRBV7-8 and TRBJ2-7, the full variable domain is GAGVSQSPRYKVAKRGQDVALRCDPISGHVSLFWYQQALGQGPEFLTYFQNEAQLDKSGLPSDRFFAERPEGSVSTLKIQRTQQEDSAVYLCASSLRDSLSYEQYFGPGTRLTVT.

This clonotype was picked up a small number of times. The rearrangement joins TRBV6-1 to TRBJ2-7; 8 bases map to TRBD1. CDR3 size: 12 residues. Germline CDR1 reads MNHNS; CDR2 reads SASEGT. The V segment lost 8 bases and the J segment 1 base; nucleotides outside the gene matches: 1. The CDR3 region is CASGDRSYEQYF. The DNA of the CDR3 is TGTGCCAGCGGGGACAGGTCCTACGAGCAGTACTTC.

This clonotype appeared many times. The genes are TRBV19 and TRBJ2-7; 11 bases map to TRBD1. CDR1 and CDR2 (germline): LNHDA, SQIVND (reference sequence). The CDR3 extends over 15 amino acids. The ends lost 5 bases at V and 2 bases at J; junction bases unmatched: 5. CDR3 loop: CASSGWDRGAYEQYF. CDR3 sequence (DNA): TGTGCCAGTAGTGGTTGGGACAGGGGGGCCTACGAGCAGTACTTC.

The chain recombines TRBV7-9 with TRBJ1-4; 7 bases fit TRBD1. Trimming took 1 base from V and 5 from J; bases not matched to a gene: 7. The CDR3 sequence is 16 residues long. The germline CDR1 and CDR2 sequences are SEHNR and FQNEAQ (reference sequence). The CDR3, as DNA: TGTGCCAGCAGCTTAGTTTATGGGACAGAGAATGAAAAACTGTTTTTT. Translated: CASSLVYGTENEKLFF.

The chain employs TRBV12-3 or TRBV12-4 and TRBJ2-5; 11 bases agree with TRBD2. The CDR3 is 14 residues long. V dropped 8 bases and J dropped 2; count of bases not matched to a gene: 4. The CDR3 protein is CASAVAGGQETQYF. CDR3 in DNA: TGTGCCAGCGCGGTAGCGGGGGGGCAAGAGACCCAGTACTTC.

This clonotype was observed once. The rearrangement uses TRBV11-2 and TRBJ2-5; 10 nucleotides align to TRBD2. The end of the DNA fits TRBJ2-1 better, so the J call may be wrong. The CDR3 totals 15 residues. The V gene's germline CDR1 is SGHAT and CDR2 FQNNGV. CDR3 sequence: CASSLGPSGSDEQFF. CDR3 bases: TGTGCCAGCAGCTTAGGTCCTAGCGGGAGTGATGAGCAGTTCTTC.

This chain uses TRBV20-1 with TRBJ2-2; 9 nucleotides line up with TRBD2. CDR1 is DFQATT and CDR2 is SNEGSKA in the germline V gene (reference sequence). This CDR3 is built from 17 residues. The V segment lost 6 bases and the J segment 4 bases; nucleotides outside the gene matches: 15. The CDR3 sequence: CSALGVAGGPPTGELFF. The CDR3 nucleotides read TGCAGTGCCCTAGGCGTTGCGGGAGGGCCTCCCACCGGGGAGCTGTTTTTT.

The chain carries TRBV7-3 and TRBJ2-2; D not resolved. The V gene's germline CDR1 is SGHTA and CDR2 FQGTGA. Trimming stripped 5 bases from V and 5 bases from J, with 15 bases between. This CDR3 has 15 amino acids. CDR3 bases: TGTGCCAGCAGCCCCGCCCCGAGTGGGACCGGGGAGCTGTTTTTT. Amino acid sequence: CASSPAPSGTGELFF.

This clonotype came up many times. This chain joins TRBV12-3 or TRBV12-4 and TRBJ1-2, with a weak D call TRBD1 (6 bases). The length of the CDR3 is 14 residues. Deletions cut 4 bases from V and 6 bases from J, with 15 bases between. CDR3: CASSSQQGVHGYTF. As DNA, the CDR3 is TGTGCCAGCAGTTCGCAACAGGGAGTTCATGGCTACACCTTC.

There are a few counts of this clonotype. The V call is TRBV5-1, the J call TRBJ2-7; a possible D gene is TRBD1 (6 bases). CDR1 and CDR2 from the germline V gene are SGHRS and YFSETQ. Trimming took off 0 bases at V and 9 bases at J, with 13 bases between the two ends. CDR3 size: 13 residues. DNA of the CDR3: TGCGCCAGCAGCTTGGGACCAGGGGAGTTGCAGTACTTC. Translating gives CASSLGPGELQYF. The entire variable domain, with the rest obtained from reference TRBV5-1 and TRBJ2-7, is as follows: KAGVTQTPRYLIKTRGQQVTLSCSPISGHRSVSWYQQTPGQGLQFLFEYFSETQRNKGNFPGRFSGRQFSNSRSEMNVSTLELGDSALYLCASSLGPGELQYFGPGTRLTVT.

Concerning this clonotype: It differs at one base from a far larger clone, so likely a read error. The chain recombines TRBV11-1 with TRBJ1-2; D is possibly TRBD1 (6 bases). The V gene's germline CDR1 is SGHAT and CDR2 FQDESV (reference sequence). The CDR3 runs 15 residues. V was trimmed by 4 bases and J by 3 bases, leaving 15 bases between them. CDR3 nucleotide sequence: TGTGCCAGCAGCTCACACAGGGTTGCTGACTATGGCTACACCTTC. Translating it yields CASSSHRVADYGYTF.

The chain has TRBV19 and TRBJ1-5, with 7 bases identical to TRBD1. The CDR3 is made up of 15 amino acids. J gave up 3 bases and V 2 bases, and 4 bases lay outside the gene matches. CDR1 is LNHDA and CDR2 is SQIVND in the germline V gene (reference sequence). DNA of the CDR3: TGTGCCAGTAGTATACAGGGGGACCTCAATCAGCCCCAGCATTTT. This codes for CASSIQGDLNQPQHF.

V and J are TRBV4-2 and TRBJ2-7, with 15 positions matching TRBD2. The V segment lost 0 bases and the J segment 2 bases; nucleotides outside the gene matches: 8. The CDR3 loop spans 19 amino acids. From germline, CDR1 is LGHNA and CDR2 YNFKEQ. The DNA of the CDR3 is TGTGCCAGCAGCCAAGATAGGGGACTAGCGGGAGGCCCCCCCTACGAGCAGTACTTC. The encoded protein is CASSQDRGLAGGPPYEQYF.

This clonotype was detected many times. CDR3 coding DNA: TGCGCCAGCAGCTTGGGGCCAAAAAACATTCAGTACTTC. It specifies CASSLGPKNIQYF. The chain uses TRBV5-1 and TRBJ2-4; D is ambiguous. V lost 0 bases, J lost 4 bases, and 5 bases lay in between. The CDR3 consists of 13 residues. Per germline, CDR1 SGHRS and CDR2 YFSETQ.

The table lists this clonotype with a few counts. The rearrangement joins TRBV28 to TRBJ2-7, with D perhaps TRBD1 (6 bases). Germline CDR1 is MDHEN and CDR2 is SYDVKM. V shed 3 bases and J shed 0 bases, with 12 bases lying between them. This CDR3 has 15 residues. The CDR3 region has the DNA TGTGCCAGCAGTTTCCTCAGGGGAAGCTCCTACGAGCAGTACTTC. Protein sequence: CASSFLRGSSYEQYF. The complete variable domain, with remaining parts taken from reference TRBV28 and TRBJ2-7, reads DVKVTQSSRYLVKRTGEKVFLECVQDMDHENMFWYRQDPGLGLRLIYFSYDVKMKEKGDIPEGYSVSREKKERFSLILESASTNQTSMYLCASSFLRGSSYEQYFGPGTRLTVT.